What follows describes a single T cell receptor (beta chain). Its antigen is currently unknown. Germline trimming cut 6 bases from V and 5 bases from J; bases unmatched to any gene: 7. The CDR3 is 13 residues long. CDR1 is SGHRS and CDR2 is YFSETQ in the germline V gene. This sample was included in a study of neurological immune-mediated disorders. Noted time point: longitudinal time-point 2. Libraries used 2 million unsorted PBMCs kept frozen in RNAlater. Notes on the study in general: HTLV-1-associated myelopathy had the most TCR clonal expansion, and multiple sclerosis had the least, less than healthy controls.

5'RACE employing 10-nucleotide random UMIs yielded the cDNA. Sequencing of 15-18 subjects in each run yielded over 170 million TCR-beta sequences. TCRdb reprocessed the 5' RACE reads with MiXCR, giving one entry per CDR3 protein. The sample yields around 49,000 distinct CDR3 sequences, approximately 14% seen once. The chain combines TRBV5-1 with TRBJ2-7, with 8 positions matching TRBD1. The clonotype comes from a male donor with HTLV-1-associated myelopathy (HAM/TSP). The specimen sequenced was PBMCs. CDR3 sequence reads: CASNIGQGDEQYF. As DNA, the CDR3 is TGCGCCAGCAATATAGGACAGGGAGACGAGCAGTACTTC.